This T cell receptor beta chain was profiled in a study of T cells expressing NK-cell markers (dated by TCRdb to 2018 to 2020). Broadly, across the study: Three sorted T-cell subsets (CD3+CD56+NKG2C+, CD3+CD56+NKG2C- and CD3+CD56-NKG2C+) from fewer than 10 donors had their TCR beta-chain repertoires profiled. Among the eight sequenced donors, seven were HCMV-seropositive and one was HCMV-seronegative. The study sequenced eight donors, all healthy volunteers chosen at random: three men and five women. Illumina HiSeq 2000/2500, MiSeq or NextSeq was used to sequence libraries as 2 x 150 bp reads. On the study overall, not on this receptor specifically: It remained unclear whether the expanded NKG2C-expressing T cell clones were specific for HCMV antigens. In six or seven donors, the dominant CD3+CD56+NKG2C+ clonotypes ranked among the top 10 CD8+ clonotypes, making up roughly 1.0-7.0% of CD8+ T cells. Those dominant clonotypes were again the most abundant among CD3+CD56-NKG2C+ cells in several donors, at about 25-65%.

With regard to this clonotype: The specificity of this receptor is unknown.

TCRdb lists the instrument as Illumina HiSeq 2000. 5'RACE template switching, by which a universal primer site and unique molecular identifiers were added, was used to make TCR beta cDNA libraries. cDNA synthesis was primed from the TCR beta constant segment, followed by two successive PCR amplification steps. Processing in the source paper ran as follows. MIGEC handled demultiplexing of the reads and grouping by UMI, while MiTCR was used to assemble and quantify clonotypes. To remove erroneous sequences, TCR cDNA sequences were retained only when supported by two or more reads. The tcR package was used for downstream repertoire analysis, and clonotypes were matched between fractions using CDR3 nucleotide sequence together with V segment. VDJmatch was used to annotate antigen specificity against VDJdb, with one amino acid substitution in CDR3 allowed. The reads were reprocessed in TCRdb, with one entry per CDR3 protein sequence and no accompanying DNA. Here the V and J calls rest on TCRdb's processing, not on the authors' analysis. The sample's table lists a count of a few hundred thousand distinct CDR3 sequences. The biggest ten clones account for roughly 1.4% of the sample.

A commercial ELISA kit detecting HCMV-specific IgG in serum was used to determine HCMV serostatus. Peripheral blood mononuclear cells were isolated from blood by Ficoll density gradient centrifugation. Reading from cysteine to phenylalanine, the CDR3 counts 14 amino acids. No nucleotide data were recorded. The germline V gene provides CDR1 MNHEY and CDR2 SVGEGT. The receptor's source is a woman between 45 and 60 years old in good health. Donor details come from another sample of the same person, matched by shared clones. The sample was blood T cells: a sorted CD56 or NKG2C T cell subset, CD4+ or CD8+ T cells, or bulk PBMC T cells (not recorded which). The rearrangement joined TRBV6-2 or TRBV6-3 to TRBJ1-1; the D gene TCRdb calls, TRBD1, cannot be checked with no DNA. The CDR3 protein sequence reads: CASSSTGGYTEAFF.